This T cell receptor (beta chain) was recorded in a study of identical twins. Study-level results: The presence of invariant MAIT and iNKT cells could partly confound analyses of zero-insertion sequences. Excess twin sharing in beta out-of-frame sequences was weaker. A cross-sectional statistical analysis, not follow-up of the same donors, supported the conclusions.

V lost 6 bases, J lost 3 bases, and 3 bases stayed unmatched. The CDR3 runs to 13 residues. Germline values: CDR1 DFQATT, CDR2 SNEGSKA (reference sequence). This clonotype has a handful of counts. Its antigen is still unknown. Each CDR3 protein gets one entry after TCRdb re-called the 5' RACE reads with MiXCR. Seen here are approximately 230,000 distinct CDR3 sequences, 11% to 15% observed once, and the top ten hold around 8.3%. Sequenced sample: memory (CD45RO+) T cells sorted from blood. The receptor comes from a woman aged 18-29 years in good health. The V and J genes are TRBV20-1 and TRBJ2-7; 12 bases line up with TRBD2. The CDR3, as DNA: TGCAGTGCCGAGACTAGCGGGGGCTACGAGCAGTACTTC. It codes for CSAETSGGYEQYF.